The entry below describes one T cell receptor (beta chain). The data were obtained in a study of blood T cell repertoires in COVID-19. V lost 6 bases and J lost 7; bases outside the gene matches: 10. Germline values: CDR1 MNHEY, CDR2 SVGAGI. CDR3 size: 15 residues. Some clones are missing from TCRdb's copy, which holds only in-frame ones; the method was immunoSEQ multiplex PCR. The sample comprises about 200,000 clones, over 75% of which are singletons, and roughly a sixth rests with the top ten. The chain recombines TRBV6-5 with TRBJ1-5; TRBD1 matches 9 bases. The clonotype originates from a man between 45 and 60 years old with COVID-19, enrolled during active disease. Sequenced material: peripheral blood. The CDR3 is CASSWTGEGVQPQHF. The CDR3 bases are TGTGCCAGCAGCTGGACAGGGGAGGGGGTACAGCCCCAGCATTTT.